These 32 T cell receptor beta chains were all obtained from the same sample, sequenced in a study of Ad26.COV2.S vaccination and SARS-CoV-2 variants. Treatment here: 19 received Ad26.COV2.S at low or high dose, single or two shots; 5 received placebo; per-sample allocation not given. Sampling took place 63 days after the first vaccine or placebo injection. This table comes from immunoSEQ multiplex PCR, and its TCRdb copy is limited to in-frame clones, with some not included. The repertoire includes some 340,000 clones, 85% of them detected once, and 2% to 2.5% sits in the top ten. Source: peripheral blood, taken in a trial of Ad26.COV2.S vaccine versus placebo. Every receptor here comes from a person between 18 and 65 years old who received the Ad26.COV2.S COVID-19 vaccine or a placebo.

This chain uses TRBV18 with TRBJ2-5; D uncertain. Looked up from germline, CDR1 is KGHSH and CDR2 is LQKENI. Trimming removed 4 bases at V and 9 bases at J, with 24 bases between. This CDR3 comprises 16 residues. CDR3 region: CASSQTNHGPGVPQYF. The CDR3 DNA reads TGTGCCAGCTCACAAACCAATCACGGACCCGGAGTGCCCCAGTACTTC.

This chain uses TRBV28 with TRBJ1-1; maybe TRBD1 (5 bases). Germline lookup yields CDR1 MDHEN and CDR2 SYDVKM. The CDR3 is made up of 15 amino acids. Trimming cost V 3 bases and J 1 base, with 12 bases left between them. In nucleotides, the CDR3 is TGTGCCAGCAGTTTGTGGTTGGGGGGGAACACTGAAGCTTTCTTT. Protein product: CASSLWLGGNTEAFF.

V is TRBV7-9 and J is TRBJ2-1, with D possibly being TRBD1 (6 bases). The germline V gene has CDR1 SEHNR and CDR2 FQNEAQ (reference sequence). Trimming shortened V by 2 bases and J by 8 bases, and 19 bases separated the two germline ends. CDR3 length equals 16 residues. The CDR3 coding sequence is TGTGCCAGCAGCTTAACGGACAGCCGGTTTTGGGATGAGCAGTTCTTC. Encoded protein: CASSLTDSRFWDEQFF.

This clone was detected once. The V call is TRBV2, the J call TRBJ2-1, with 8 positions matching TRBD2. CDR1 is SNHLY and CDR2 is FYNNEI in the germline V gene. CDR3 size: 13 residues. Trimming removed 7 bases from V and 8 bases from J; junction bases left unmatched: 7. For the CDR3, the DNA is TGTGCCAGCACAGGACTAGCCCTGGATGAGCAGTTCTTC. Its protein is CASTGLALDEQFF. Using reference TRBV2 and TRBJ2-1 for the parts outside the CDR3, the full variable domain is EPEVTQTPSHQVTQMGQEVILRCVPISNHLYFYWYRQILGQKVEFLVSFYNNEISEKSEIFDDQFSVERPDGSNFTLKIRSTKLEDSAMYFCASTGLALDEQFFGPGTRLTVL.

This rearrangement joins TRBV29-1 to TRBJ2-5; TRBD1 might be the D (5 bases). V was shortened by 1 base and J by 2 bases, with 14 bases between the two germline ends. CDR1 and CDR2 (germline): SQVTM, ANQGSEA. CDR3 length: 15 amino acids. The CDR3 nucleotides read TGCAGCGTTGAAGGGGAACCAGGGTCTCAAGAGACCCAGTACTTC. As protein: CSVEGEPGSQETQYF.

The chain links TRBV29-1 to TRBJ1-3, with D uncertain. CDR1 and CDR2 from the germline V gene are SQVTM and ANQGSEA. V lost 3 bases, J lost 3 bases, and 3 bases lay in between. CDR3 size: 11 residues. Written as DNA, the CDR3 is TGCAGCGTTGATGGTGGAAACACCATATATTTT. Translating it yields CSVDGGNTIYF.

This clone was observed once. The sample has other DNA sequences that encode this CDR3 too. The chain recombines TRBV5-1 with TRBJ1-1, with a possible D match to TRBD1 (6 bases). Germline CDR1 is SGHRS and CDR2 is YFSETQ. The V gene lost 4 bases and the J gene lost 5 bases, with 12 bases spanning the gap. The CDR3 has 13 amino acids. In nucleotides, the CDR3 is TGCGCCAGCAGCCTCAGGGACACAACTGAAGCTTTCTTT. This sequence encodes CASSLRDTTEAFF. The complete variable domain, with remaining parts taken from reference TRBV5-1 and TRBJ1-1, reads KAGVTQTPRYLIKTRGQQVTLSCSPISGHRSVSWYQQTPGQGLQFLFEYFSETQRNKGNFPGRFSGRQFSNSRSEMNVSTLELGDSALYLCASSLRDTTEAFFGQGTRLTVV.

The rearrangement uses TRBV7-9 and TRBJ2-7; 9 nucleotides match TRBD2. CDR1 and CDR2 (germline): SEHNR, FQNEAQ (reference sequence). Germline trimming cut 2 bases from V and 1 base from J; bases unmatched to any gene: 6. This CDR3 contains 16 residues. CDR3 in amino acids: CASSLNGLAGSYEQYF. The CDR3 region has the DNA TGTGCCAGCAGCTTAAATGGGCTAGCGGGGTCCTACGAGCAGTACTTC.

This clone was recorded a few times. The chain has TRBV6-9 and TRBJ2-7; 7 positions agree with TRBD2. V was clipped by 0 bases and J by 4 bases; unmatched bases: 9. The germline CDR1 and CDR2 sequences are MNHGY and SVAAGI. The CDR3 is 16 residues long. In DNA, the CDR3 is TGTGCCAGCAGTTATTCGAGCCGGGGGGTAAGTTACGAGCAGTACTTC. Residues: CASSYSSRGVSYEQYF.

The chain has TRBV5-1 and TRBJ2-7, with a tentative D call TRBD1 (5 bases). V lost 2 bases and J lost 5, with 11 bases in between. The CDR3 has 13 residues. CDR1 and CDR2 (germline): SGHRS, YFSETQ. CDR3 loop: CASSFTGGDEQYF. CDR3 coding DNA: TGCGCCAGCAGCTTTACAGGTGGGGACGAGCAGTACTTC.

This rearrangement joins TRBV12-3 or TRBV12-4 to TRBJ2-7; TRBD1 is a possible D gene (6 bases). The CDR3 has 13 amino acids. The ends were cut back, 6 bases at V and 2 bases at J, with 11 bases in the middle. The CDR3 region is CASRYRVTYEQYF. The CDR3 DNA follows: TGTGCCAGCAGGTACAGGGTAACCTACGAGCAGTACTTC.

The V gene is TRBV27, the J gene TRBJ2-2; tentative D call: TRBD2 (6 bases). The CDR3 covers 17 residues. Germline V gives CDR1 MNHEY, CDR2 SMNVEV (reference sequence). V lost 9 bases to trimming and J lost 1 base, with 21 bases between them. The CDR3 protein is CASSINRGTVNTGELFF. CDR3 DNA: TGTGCCAGTAGTATAAACCGGGGGACTGTGAACACCGGGGAGCTGTTTTTT.

The chain recombines TRBV9 with TRBJ2-1; 10 bases fit TRBD2. The CDR3 runs 15 residues. V shed 2 bases, J shed 4 bases, and the junction held 3 bases outside the gene matches. CDR1 SGDLS and CDR2 YYNGEE come from the germline V gene. Here the CDR3 reads CASSVSGGPYNEQFF. CDR3 DNA sequence: TGTGCCAGCAGCGTTAGCGGGGGGCCTTACAATGAGCAGTTCTTC. The full variable domain, in which reference TRBV9 and TRBJ2-1 provide the parts outside the CDR3, is DSGVTQTPKHLITATGQRVTLRCSPRSGDLSVYWYQQSLDQGLQFLIQYYNGEERAKGNILERFSAQQFPDLHSELNLSSLELGDSALYFCASSVSGGPYNEQFFGPGTRLTVL.

CDR3: CASGVTGWETQYF. DNA of the CDR3: TGTGCCAGCGGGGTAACAGGTTGGGAGACCCAGTACTTC. The rearrangement links TRBV28 to TRBJ2-5, with D perhaps TRBD1 (5 bases). The CDR3 is 13 amino acids. The V end was cut by 8 bases, the J end by 5 bases, with 15 bases between. CDR1 is MDHEN, CDR2 SYDVKM, per germline.

The CDR3 spells CASSSILMLAGNTIYF. The CDR3 bases are TGTGCCAGCAGTTCCATTTTAATGTTAGCTGGAAACACCATATATTTT. The chain joins TRBV28 to TRBJ1-3; D call uncertain. Trimming removed 4 bases at V and 2 bases at J, with 15 bases between. The CDR3 sequence is 16 residues long. Germline V gene data show CDR1 as MDHEN and CDR2 as SYDVKM.

The CDR3 reads CASMTGGLGYTF. DNA for the CDR3: TGTGCCAGCATGACGGGAGGTCTGGGCTACACCTTC. The chain links TRBV2 to TRBJ1-2; unclear D gene. The ends were cut back, 7 bases at V and 8 bases at J, with 14 bases in the middle. The CDR3 loop spans 12 amino acids. The germline V gene encodes CDR1 SNHLY and CDR2 FYNNEI.

The chain links TRBV5-4 to TRBJ2-7, with D maybe TRBD1 (6 bases). Germline assignment: CDR1 SGHNT and CDR2 YYREEE (reference sequence). Trimming took off 5 bases at V and 3 bases at J, with 18 bases between the two ends. CDR3 length: 15 residues. CDR3 in DNA: TGTGCCAGCAGATCCGGGACACCGACATACTACGAGCAGTACTTC. Protein: CASRSGTPTYYEQYF.

The chain joins TRBV5-1 to TRBJ2-3; 7 positions match TRBD2. J was trimmed by 1 base and V by 1 base; bases with no gene match: 9. CDR1 SGHRS and CDR2 YFSETQ come from the germline V gene. The CDR3 contains 17 residues. The CDR3 DNA follows: TGCGCCAGCAGCTTGCGGCGGTCCGCGGGGGGCACAGATACGCAGTATTTT. Translated: CASSLRRSAGGTDTQYF.

The rearrangement links TRBV28 to TRBJ2-5, with 7 bases identical to TRBD1. The germline CDR1 and CDR2 sequences are MDHEN and SYDVKM. CDR3 length: 16 residues. V lost 4 bases to trimming and J lost 0 bases; unmatched junction nucleotides: 8. The CDR3 DNA sequence: TGTGCCAGCAGTTCCCTAGGCAGGGGGTACCAAGAGACCCAGTACTTC. Its translation: CASSSLGRGYQETQYF.

The chain recombines TRBV7-2 with TRBJ2-5; 10 bases line up with TRBD2. Trimming at V came to 1 base and at J to 9 bases, leaving 5 bases not matched to a gene. The CDR3 length is 14 residues. CDR1 SGHTA and CDR2 FQGNSA come from the germline V gene. The DNA of the CDR3 is TGTGCCAGCAGCTTAGGAAGCGGGGGGGGGTCCCAGTACTTC. Its protein product is CASSLGSGGGSQYF.

This clone appeared a single time. The V gene is TRBV6-5, the J gene TRBJ1-2; TRBD1 agrees at 7 bases. The CDR3 covers 13 residues. Unmatched junction bases numbered 3, after V lost 5 bases and J lost 3 bases. Germline V lookup: CDR1 MNHEY, CDR2 SVGAGI. CDR3 sequence reads: CASSTTGDYGYTF. CDR3 bases: TGTGCCAGCAGTACTACAGGGGACTATGGCTACACCTTC.

V gene TRBV5-4 combines with J gene TRBJ1-1, with D tentatively TRBD1 (6 bases). CDR1 is SGHNT, CDR2 YYREEE, per germline (reference sequence). The CDR3 is made up of 15 amino acids. Trimming took 4 bases from V and 0 from J, leaving 13 bases between them. The CDR3 sequence: CASSVQGRVNTEAFF. DNA for the CDR3: TGTGCCAGCAGCGTACAGGGAAGAGTGAACACTGAAGCTTTCTTT.

This chain connects TRBV4-1 to TRBJ1-2; the D is unclear. The germline CDR1 and CDR2 sequences are MGHRA and YSYEKL. V lost 0 bases and J 6 bases, leaving 14 bases between the germline ends. The CDR3 totals 15 residues. The CDR3: CASSQDYQERHGYTF. CDR3 nucleotide sequence: TGCGCCAGCAGCCAAGATTATCAGGAGAGACATGGCTACACCTTC.

J is TRBJ1-4 and V is TRBV27, with a possible D match to TRBD1 (5 bases). Germline assignment: CDR1 MNHEY and CDR2 SMNVEV (reference sequence). The V and J ends lost 6 bases and 8 bases respectively, with 13 bases between them. The CDR3 runs 13 residues. CDR3 loop: CASRQGGGEKLFF. The CDR3 DNA follows: TGTGCCAGCAGGCAGGGCGGGGGGGAAAAACTGTTTTTT.

The chain is built from TRBV4-2 and TRBJ2-3; the match to TRBD2 covers 7 bases. The CDR3 consists of 15 residues. The ends lost 5 bases at V and 1 base at J; junction bases unmatched: 6. CDR1 LGHNA and CDR2 YNFKEQ come from the germline V gene. CDR3 residues: CASSKPGGGTDTQYF. CDR3 in DNA: TGTGCCAGCAGCAAACCGGGGGGAGGCACAGATACGCAGTATTTT.

This clone was recorded a few times. The chain recombines TRBV12-3 or TRBV12-4 with TRBJ2-5; no definite D call. The length of the CDR3 is 11 residues. Trimming removed 3 bases from V and 5 bases from J, with 4 bases in between. CDR3 coding DNA: TGTGCCAGCAGTTTGTCTGAGACCCAGTACTTC. Protein product: CASSLSETQYF.

The rearrangement joins TRBV6-5 to TRBJ2-3; D perhaps matches TRBD2 (5 bases). Germline-derived CDR1 and CDR2 are MNHEY and SVGAGI. Trimming left V 5 bases short and J 2 bases short, with 5 bases between. The CDR3 extends over 12 amino acids. CDR3 sequence reads: CASSRDTDTQYF. CDR3 DNA: TGTGCCAGCAGTCGGGACACAGATACGCAGTATTTT.

The chain links TRBV28 to TRBJ1-5, with 12 bases fitting TRBD1. The CDR3 is made up of 17 amino acids. From germline, CDR1 is MDHEN and CDR2 SYDVKM. J was trimmed by 3 bases and V by 2 bases; bases with no gene match: 5. The CDR3, as DNA: TGTGCCAGCAGTTTAGGCGGGACAGGGGGCCACAATCAGCCCCAGCATTTT. This encodes CASSLGGTGGHNQPQHF.

The chain joins TRBV4-2 to TRBJ1-3; D uncertain. Germline CDR1 is LGHNA and CDR2 is YNFKEQ. The CDR3 runs to 15 residues. The V end lost 0 bases, the J end lost 0 bases, and 6 bases lay between the germline ends. CDR3 sequence reads: CASSQERYSGNTIYF. The CDR3 DNA reads as TGTGCCAGCAGCCAAGAAAGGTACTCTGGAAACACCATATATTTT.

This clone was observed once. The J gene is TRBJ2-5, the V gene TRBV5-4, with D hard to call. Trimming shortened V by 3 bases and J by 5 bases, and 11 bases separated the two germline ends. The germline V gene has CDR1 SGHNT and CDR2 YYREEE (reference sequence). The CDR3 has 13 amino acids. The CDR3 nucleotides read TGTGCCAGCAGCTCGGTCGTAGGGGAGACCCAGTACTTC. It specifies CASSSVVGETQYF.

A single count supports this clone. Other DNA sequences within the sample encode an identical CDR3. The V gene is TRBV29-1, the J gene TRBJ1-2; tentatively, D is TRBD1 (5 bases). V lost 3 bases, J lost 6 bases, and 8 bases lay in between. Germline V gene data show CDR1 as SQVTM and CDR2 as ANQGSEA. The CDR3 is made up of 11 amino acids. CDR3 amino acids: CSVDRGDGYTF. CDR3 nucleotides: TGCAGCGTTGATAGAGGGGATGGCTACACCTTC.

The V gene is TRBV28, the J gene TRBJ2-3; 15 bases match TRBD2. The CDR3 loop spans 17 amino acids. V lost 5 bases to trimming and J lost 2 bases; unmatched junction nucleotides: 5. Germline-derived CDR1 and CDR2 are MDHEN and SYDVKM. The DNA for the CDR3 is TGTGCCAGCAGTCCCGGGACTAGCGGGGGGATCACAGATACGCAGTATTTT. Amino acids: CASSPGTSGGITDTQYF. The variable domain in full, with the rest retrieved from reference TRBV28 and TRBJ2-3, is DVKVTQSSRYLVKRTGEKVFLECVQDMDHENMFWYRQDPGLGLRLIYFSYDVKMKEKGDIPEGYSVSREKKERFSLILESASTNQTSMYLCASSPGTSGGITDTQYFGPGTRLTVL.